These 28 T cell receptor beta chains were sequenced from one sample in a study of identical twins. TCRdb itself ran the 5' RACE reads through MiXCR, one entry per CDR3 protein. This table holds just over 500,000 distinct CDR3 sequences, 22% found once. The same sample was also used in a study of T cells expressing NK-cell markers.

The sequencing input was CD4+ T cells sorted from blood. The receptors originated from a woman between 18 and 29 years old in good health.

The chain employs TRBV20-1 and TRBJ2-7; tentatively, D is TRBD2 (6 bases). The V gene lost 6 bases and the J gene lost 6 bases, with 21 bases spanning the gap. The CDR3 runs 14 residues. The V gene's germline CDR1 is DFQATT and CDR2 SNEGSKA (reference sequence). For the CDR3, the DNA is TGCAGTGCAAGACCCGGGACTCCAACCGGCGAGCAGTACTTC. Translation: CSARPGTPTGEQYF.

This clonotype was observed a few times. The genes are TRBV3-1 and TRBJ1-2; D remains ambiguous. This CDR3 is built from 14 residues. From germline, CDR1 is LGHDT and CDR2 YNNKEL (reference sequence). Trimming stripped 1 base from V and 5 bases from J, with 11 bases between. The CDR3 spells CASSQGPIMYGYTF. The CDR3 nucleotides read TGTGCCAGCAGCCAAGGGCCCATTATGTATGGCTACACCTTC.

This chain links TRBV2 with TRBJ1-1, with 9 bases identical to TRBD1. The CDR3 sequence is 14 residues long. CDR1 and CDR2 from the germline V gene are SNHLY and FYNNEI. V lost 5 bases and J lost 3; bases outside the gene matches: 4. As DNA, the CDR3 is TGTGCCAGCAGTAAGGGACAGGGACACACTGAAGCTTTCTTT. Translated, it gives CASSKGQGHTEAFF.

The CDR3 region is CASSLGGGSATKNIQYF. The CDR3, as DNA: TGTGCCAGCAGCTTGGGGGGTGGCAGCGCGACCAAAAACATTCAGTACTTC. J is TRBJ2-4 and V is TRBV7-6, with D possibly being TRBD2 (6 bases). Trimming stripped 3 bases from V and 2 bases from J, with 17 bases between. This CDR3 spans 17 amino acids. CDR1 is SGHVS and CDR2 is FNYEAQ in the germline V gene.

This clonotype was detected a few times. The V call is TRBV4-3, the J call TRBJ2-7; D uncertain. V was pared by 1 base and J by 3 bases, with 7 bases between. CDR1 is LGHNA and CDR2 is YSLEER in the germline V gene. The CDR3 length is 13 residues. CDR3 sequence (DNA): TGCGCCAGCAGCCAAGGGCTAGTCTACGAGCAGTACTTC. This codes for CASSQGLVYEQYF.

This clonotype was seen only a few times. The CDR3 bases are TGTGCCACCAGTGAGCAATACGCGGGGGCTACGCAGTATTTT. Amino acids: CATSEQYAGATQYF. The chain carries TRBV24-1 and TRBJ2-3; maybe TRBD2 (7 bases). CDR1 KGHDR and CDR2 SFDVKD come from the germline V gene. The CDR3 totals 14 residues. The V and J ends lost 4 bases and 8 bases respectively, with 15 bases between them.

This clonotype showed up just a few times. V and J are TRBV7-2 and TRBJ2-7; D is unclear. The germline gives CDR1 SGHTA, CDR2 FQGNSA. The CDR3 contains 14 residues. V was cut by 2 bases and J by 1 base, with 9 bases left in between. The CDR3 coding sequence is TGTGCCAGCAGCTTACAGGCCCATTCCTACGAGCAGTACTTC. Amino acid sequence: CASSLQAHSYEQYF.

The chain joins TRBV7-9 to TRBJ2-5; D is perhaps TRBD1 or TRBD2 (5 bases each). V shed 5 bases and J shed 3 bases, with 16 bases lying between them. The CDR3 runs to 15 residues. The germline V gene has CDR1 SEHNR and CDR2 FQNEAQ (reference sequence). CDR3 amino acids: CASSPWGSSEETQYF. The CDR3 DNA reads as TGTGCCAGCAGCCCATGGGGGAGTTCGGAAGAGACCCAGTACTTC.

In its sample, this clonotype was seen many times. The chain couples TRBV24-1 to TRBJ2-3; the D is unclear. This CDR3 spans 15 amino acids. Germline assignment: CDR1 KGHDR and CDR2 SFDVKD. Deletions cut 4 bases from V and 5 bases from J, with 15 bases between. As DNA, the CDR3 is TGTGCCACCAGTGACCCGGTGACGCTTGGAGATACGCAGTATTTT. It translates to CATSDPVTLGDTQYF.

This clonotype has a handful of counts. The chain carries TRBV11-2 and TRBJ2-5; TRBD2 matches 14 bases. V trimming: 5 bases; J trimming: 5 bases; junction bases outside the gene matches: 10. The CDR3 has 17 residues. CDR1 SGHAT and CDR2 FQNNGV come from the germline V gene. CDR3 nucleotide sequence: TGTGCCAGCAGCCGGGGACTAGCGGGAGAAGTGATGGAGACCCAGTACTTC. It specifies CASSRGLAGEVMETQYF.

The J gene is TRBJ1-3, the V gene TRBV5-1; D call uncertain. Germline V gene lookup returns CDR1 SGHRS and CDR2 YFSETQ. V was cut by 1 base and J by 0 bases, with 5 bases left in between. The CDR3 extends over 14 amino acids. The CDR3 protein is CASSLKSSGNTIYF. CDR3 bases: TGCGCCAGCAGCTTGAAGTCCTCTGGAAACACCATATATTTT.

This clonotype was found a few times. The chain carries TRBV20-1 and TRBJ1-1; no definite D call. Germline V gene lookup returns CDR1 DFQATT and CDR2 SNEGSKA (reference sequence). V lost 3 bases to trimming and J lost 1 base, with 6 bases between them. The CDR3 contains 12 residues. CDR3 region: CSASDENTEAFF. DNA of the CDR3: TGCAGTGCTAGTGACGAGAACACTGAAGCTTTCTTT.

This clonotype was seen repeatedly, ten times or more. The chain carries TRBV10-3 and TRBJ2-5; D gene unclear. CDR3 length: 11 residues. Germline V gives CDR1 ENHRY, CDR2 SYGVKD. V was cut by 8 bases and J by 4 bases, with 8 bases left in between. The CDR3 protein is CAIGLGETQYF. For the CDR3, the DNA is TGTGCCATCGGATTAGGAGAGACCCAGTACTTC.

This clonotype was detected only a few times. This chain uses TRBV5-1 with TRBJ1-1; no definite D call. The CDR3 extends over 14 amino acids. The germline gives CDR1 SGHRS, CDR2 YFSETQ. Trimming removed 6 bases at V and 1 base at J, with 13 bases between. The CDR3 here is CASTPQVSNTEAFF. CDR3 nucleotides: TGCGCCAGCACCCCCCAGGTCTCGAACACTGAAGCTTTCTTT.

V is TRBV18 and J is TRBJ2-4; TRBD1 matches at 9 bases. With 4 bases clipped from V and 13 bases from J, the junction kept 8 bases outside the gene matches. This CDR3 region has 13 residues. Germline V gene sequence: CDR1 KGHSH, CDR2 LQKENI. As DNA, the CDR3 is TGTGCCAGCTCACGGGGACAGGGCGAAGGCCAGTACTTC. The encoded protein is CASSRGQGEGQYF.

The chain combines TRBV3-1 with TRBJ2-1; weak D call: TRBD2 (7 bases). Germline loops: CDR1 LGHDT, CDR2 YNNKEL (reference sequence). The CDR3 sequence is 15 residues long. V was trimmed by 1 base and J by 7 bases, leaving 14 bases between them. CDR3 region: CASSQVGGAVNEQFF. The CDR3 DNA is TGTGCCAGCAGCCAAGTGGGGGGGGCGGTAAATGAGCAGTTCTTC.

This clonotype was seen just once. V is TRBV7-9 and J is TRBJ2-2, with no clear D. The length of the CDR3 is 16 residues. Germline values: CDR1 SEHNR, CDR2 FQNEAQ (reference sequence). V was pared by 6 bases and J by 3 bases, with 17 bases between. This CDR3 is CASRPDPRRDTGELFF. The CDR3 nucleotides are TGTGCCAGCAGACCAGACCCCCGACGGGACACCGGGGAGCTGTTTTTT. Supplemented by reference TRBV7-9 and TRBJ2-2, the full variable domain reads DTGVSQNPRHKITKRGQNVTFRCDPISEHNRLYWYRQTLGQGPEFLTYFQNEAQLEKSRLLSDRFSAERPKGSFSTLEIQRTEQGDSAMYLCASRPDPRRDTGELFFGEGSRLTVL.

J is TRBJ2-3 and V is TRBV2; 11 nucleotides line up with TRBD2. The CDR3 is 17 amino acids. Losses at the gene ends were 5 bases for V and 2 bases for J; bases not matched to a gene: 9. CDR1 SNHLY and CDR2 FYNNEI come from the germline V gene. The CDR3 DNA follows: TGTGCCAGCAGTCAACAGGGGACTAGCGGCTACACAGATACGCAGTATTTT. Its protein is CASSQQGTSGYTDTQYF.

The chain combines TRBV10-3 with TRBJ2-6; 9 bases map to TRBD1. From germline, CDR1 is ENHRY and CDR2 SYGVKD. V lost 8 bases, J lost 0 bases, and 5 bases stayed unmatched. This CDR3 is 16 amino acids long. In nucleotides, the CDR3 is TGTGCCATCTCGGGACAGGGAGTCTCTGGGGCCAACGTCCTGACTTTC. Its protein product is CAISGQGVSGANVLTF.

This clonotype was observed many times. The CDR3 sequence: CASSLVTVAGAGGELFF. As DNA, the CDR3 is TGCGCCAGCAGCTTAGTCACGGTAGCGGGAGCCGGCGGGGAGCTGTTTTTT. J is TRBJ2-2 and V is TRBV5-1, with 9 bases identical to TRBD2. CDR3 length: 17 amino acids. Germline V gene sequence: CDR1 SGHRS, CDR2 YFSETQ. Losses at the gene ends were 2 bases for V and 7 bases for J; bases not matched to a gene: 12.

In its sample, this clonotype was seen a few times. The CDR3 spells CASSLWQGKGEQYF. CDR3 coding DNA: TGTGCCAGCAGCTTGTGGCAGGGTAAAGGCGAGCAGTACTTC. The chain recombines TRBV7-2 with TRBJ2-7; possibly TRBD1 for D (5 bases). The CDR3 sequence is 14 residues long. V gave up 3 bases and J gave up 6 bases, with 15 bases separating them. Germline V gives CDR1 SGHTA, CDR2 FQGNSA.

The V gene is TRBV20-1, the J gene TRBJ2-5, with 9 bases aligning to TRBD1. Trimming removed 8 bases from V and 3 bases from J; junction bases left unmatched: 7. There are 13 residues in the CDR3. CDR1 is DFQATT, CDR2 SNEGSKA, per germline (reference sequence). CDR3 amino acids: CSSDRGMEETQYF. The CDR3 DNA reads TGCAGTTCCGACAGGGGGATGGAAGAGACCCAGTACTTC.

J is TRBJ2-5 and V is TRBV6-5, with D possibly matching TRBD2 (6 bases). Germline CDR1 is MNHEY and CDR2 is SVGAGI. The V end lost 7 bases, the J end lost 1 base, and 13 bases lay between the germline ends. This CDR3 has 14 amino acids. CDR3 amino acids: CASMFAGTQETQYF. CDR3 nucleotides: TGTGCCAGCATGTTCGCGGGGACCCAAGAGACCCAGTACTTC.

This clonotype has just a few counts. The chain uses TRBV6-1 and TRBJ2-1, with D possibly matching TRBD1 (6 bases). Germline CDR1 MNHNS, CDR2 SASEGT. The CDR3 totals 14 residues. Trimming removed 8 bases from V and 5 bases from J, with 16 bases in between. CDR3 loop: CASLTGTTDNEQFF. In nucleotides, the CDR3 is TGTGCCAGCCTGACCGGGACAACCGACAATGAGCAGTTCTTC.

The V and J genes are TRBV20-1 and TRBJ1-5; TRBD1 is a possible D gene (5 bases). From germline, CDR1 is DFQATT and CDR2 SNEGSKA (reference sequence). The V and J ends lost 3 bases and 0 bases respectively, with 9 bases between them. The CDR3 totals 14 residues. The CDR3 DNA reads TGCAGTGCTAGTGCAGGGACTAGCAATCAGCCCCAGCATTTT. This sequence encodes CSASAGTSNQPQHF.

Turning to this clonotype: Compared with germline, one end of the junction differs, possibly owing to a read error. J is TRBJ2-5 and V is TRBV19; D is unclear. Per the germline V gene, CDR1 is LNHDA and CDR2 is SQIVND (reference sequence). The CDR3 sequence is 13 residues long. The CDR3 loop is CASRGSYQEAQYF. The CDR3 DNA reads TGTGCCAGTCGAGGCAGCTATCAAGAGGCCCAGTACTTC.

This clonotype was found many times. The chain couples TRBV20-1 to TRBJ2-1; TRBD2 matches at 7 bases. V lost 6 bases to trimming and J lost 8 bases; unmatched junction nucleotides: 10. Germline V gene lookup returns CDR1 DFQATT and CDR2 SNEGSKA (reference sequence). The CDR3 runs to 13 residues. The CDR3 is CSANTAGWYEQFF. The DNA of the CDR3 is TGCAGTGCCAATACAGCGGGATGGTATGAGCAGTTCTTC.

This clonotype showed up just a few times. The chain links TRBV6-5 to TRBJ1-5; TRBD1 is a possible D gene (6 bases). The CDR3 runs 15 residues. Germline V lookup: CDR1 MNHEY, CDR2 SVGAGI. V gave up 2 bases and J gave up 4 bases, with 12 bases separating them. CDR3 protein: CASSYGGRGNQPQHF. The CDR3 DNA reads TGTGCCAGCAGTTACGGTGGCAGGGGAAATCAGCCCCAGCATTTT.